These 21 T cell receptor beta chains were sequenced from one sample in a study of immune reconstitution after stem cell transplant in scleroderma. One entry per CDR3 protein results from TCRdb running MiXCR on the RT-PCR reads. The sample lists 3,700 or so distinct CDR3 sequences; 5.7% were seen once. The sample was taken before or after autologous hematopoietic stem cell transplantation (not recorded which). The receptors come from a female donor with systemic sclerosis.

The chain carries TRBV5-1 and TRBJ2-7; weak D call: TRBD2 (6 bases). Per germline, CDR1 SGHRS and CDR2 YFSETQ. V was clipped by 4 bases and J by 3 bases, with 14 bases between them. CDR3 length: 14 amino acids. The CDR3 sequence is CASSTGTPDYEQYF. For the CDR3, the DNA is TGCGCCAGCAGCACCGGGACTCCGGACTACGAGCAGTACTTC.

This clonotype occurred many times. The rearrangement joins TRBV11-2 to TRBJ2-7; D is undetermined. Germline V CDR1 and CDR2: SGHAT, FQNNGV. The CDR3 totals 13 residues. Trimming shortened V by 5 bases and J by 2 bases, and 10 bases separated the two germline ends. The CDR3 spells CASSPPGPYEQYF. CDR3 sequence (DNA): TGTGCCAGCAGCCCTCCAGGCCCCTACGAGCAGTACTTC.

By sample share, this clonotype is medium-sized. The chain joins TRBV6-1 to TRBJ1-1; D unclear. This CDR3 is 11 amino acids long. Germline V gene lookup returns CDR1 MNHNS and CDR2 SASEGT. The V end was cut by 3 bases, the J end by 10 bases, with 9 bases between. CDR3 in DNA: TGTGCCAGCAGTGACTGGATGGTAGCTTTCTTT. Protein sequence: CASSDWMVAFF.

This clonotype is judged medium-sized. The genes are TRBV5-1 and TRBJ2-7, with D perhaps being TRBD1 or TRBD2 (5 bases each). The CDR3 is made up of 14 amino acids. Germline V CDR1 and CDR2: SGHRS, YFSETQ. V lost 3 bases, J lost 3 bases, and 13 bases lay in between. DNA for the CDR3: TGCGCCAGCAGCTCCCGGGACGGAGGCTACGAGCAGTACTTC. This gives the protein CASSSRDGGYEQYF.

This clonotype was recorded a few times. The chain couples TRBV12-3 or TRBV12-4 to TRBJ2-2, with D tentatively TRBD1 (5 bases). The CDR3 totals 14 residues. Trimming stripped 6 bases from V and 1 base from J, with 9 bases between. Written as DNA, the CDR3 is TGTGCCAGCAGAATAGACAGGAACACCGGGGAGCTGTTTTTT. Translation gives CASRIDRNTGELFF.

This clonotype counts as medium-sized. In DNA form, the CDR3 reads TGTGCCAGCAGCCCCCGTGGAACGTCAGAGACCCAGTACTTC. Its protein product is CASSPRGTSETQYF. The J gene is TRBJ2-5, the V gene TRBV7-3; D uncertain. The CDR3 consists of 14 residues. Germline loops: CDR1 SGHTA, CDR2 FQGTGA. V was trimmed by 5 bases and J by 4 bases, leaving 14 bases between them.

By frequency in the sample, this clonotype is medium-sized. The chain combines TRBV20-1 with TRBJ2-3; D is unresolved. Germline V lookup: CDR1 DFQATT, CDR2 SNEGSKA (reference sequence). V was trimmed by 5 bases and J by 5 bases, leaving 14 bases between them. The CDR3 length is 13 residues. CDR3 region: CSAYVQGRDTQYF. DNA for the CDR3: TGCAGTGCTTACGTCCAAGGCCGAGATACGCAGTATTTT.

For this clonotype: Germline and junction disagree at one end, which may indicate a read error. This chain joins TRBV18 and TRBJ1-2; D unclear. The CDR3 consists of 14 residues. CDR1 and CDR2 from the germline V gene are KGHSH and LQKENI. The CDR3 DNA reads as TGTGCCAGCTCACCAAACGTCCGCGACTATGGCCACACCTTC. It translates to CASSPNVRDYGHTF.

This clonotype counts as medium-sized. The chain has TRBV7-2 and TRBJ1-4, with D possibly being TRBD1 (6 bases). CDR1 SGHTA and CDR2 FQGNSA come from the germline V gene. V was trimmed by 1 base and J by 5 bases, leaving 14 bases between them. The CDR3 totals 16 residues. The CDR3 loop is CASSLVRGQGNEKLFF. The CDR3 nucleotides are TGTGCCAGCAGCTTAGTCCGGGGGCAGGGGAATGAAAAACTGTTTTTT.

There are many counts of this clonotype. The chain couples TRBV27 to TRBJ2-1; possible D gene TRBD2, 6 bases. CDR1 and CDR2 (germline): MNHEY, SMNVEV (reference sequence). The CDR3 spans 13 residues. The V end was cut by 5 bases, the J end by 13 bases, with 18 bases between. Here the CDR3 DNA reads TGTGCCAGCAGTCCTACCCGGACTACAGGCCAGTTCTTC. Translating gives CASSPTRTTGQFF.

By share, this clonotype counts as medium-sized. The CDR3 sequence is CASSRGPAPGDTQYF. The DNA of the CDR3 is TGTGCCAGCAGCCGCGGGCCGGCCCCCGGGGATACGCAGTATTTT. The gene calls are TRBV7-6 and TRBJ2-3; D is possibly TRBD2 (5 bases). Per the germline V gene, CDR1 is SGHVS and CDR2 is FNYEAQ. V was trimmed by 5 bases and J by 6 bases, leaving 18 bases between them. CDR3 length equals 15 residues.

This clonotype is medium-sized (0.01 to 0.1%) by share. This chain connects TRBV12-3 or TRBV12-4 to TRBJ1-1, with TRBD1 matching 8 bases. This CDR3 has 18 amino acids. Trimming removed 6 bases from V and 0 bases from J; junction bases left unmatched: 15. CDR3 coding DNA: TGTGCCAGCAGCACCACACCGACAGGGGTAGGCATGAACACTGAAGCTTTCTTT. As protein: CASSTTPTGVGMNTEAFF.

As concerns this clonotype: Mismatch with germline at one junction end may stem from a read error. The chain recombines TRBV7-6 with TRBJ2-1, with 10 bases aligning to TRBD2. The CDR3 runs 17 residues. CDR1 and CDR2 from the germline V gene are SGHVS and FNYEAQ. As DNA, the CDR3 is TGTGCCAACAGCTTAGCACTCCTAGCGGGAGTAAACAATGAGCAGTTCTTC. This translates into CANSLALLAGVNNEQFF.

Note on this clonotype: A much larger clone is a single base away; this may be a read error. This chain links TRBV27 with TRBJ2-3, with 7 bases that match TRBD2. The trim removed 1 base at V and 8 bases at J, leaving 9 bases unmatched. The CDR3 consists of 15 residues. Germline V lookup: CDR1 MNHEY, CDR2 SMNVEV (reference sequence). The CDR3 coding sequence is TGTGCCAGCAGTTTATATGTGGCGGGAGCGGCTACGCAGTATTTT. Translating gives CASSLYVAGAATQYF.

This chain joins TRBV7-2 and TRBJ1-1; TRBD1 matches 10 bases. From germline, CDR1 is SGHTA and CDR2 FQGNSA. The CDR3 has 15 amino acids. V lost 1 base and J lost 7; bases outside the gene matches: 6. As DNA, the CDR3 is TGTGCCAGCAGCTTAGGACAGGGGGCTAGAAGTGAAGCTTTCTTT. It encodes CASSLGQGARSEAFF. The whole variable domain, filled in from reference TRBV7-2 and TRBJ1-1, reads GAGVSQSPSNKVTEKGKDVELRCDPISGHTALYWYRQSLGQGLEFLIYFQGNSAPDKSGLPSDRFSAERTGGSVSTLTIQRTQQEDSAVYLCASSLGQGARSEAFFGQGTRLTVV.

By proportion, this clonotype is medium-sized. J is TRBJ2-1 and V is TRBV20-1; 10 bases map to TRBD2. The CDR3 is 13 residues long. Trimming removed 6 bases from V and 11 bases from J; junction bases left unmatched: 10. Germline lookup yields CDR1 DFQATT and CDR2 SNEGSKA (reference sequence). Here the CDR3 reads CSAPRASGGQQFF. As DNA, the CDR3 is TGCAGTGCACCCCGGGCTAGCGGGGGCCAGCAGTTCTTC.

This clonotype is termed medium-sized. A read error may produce the germline difference seen at one junction end. The chain employs TRBV12-3 or TRBV12-4 and TRBJ2-5; D uncertain. This CDR3 has 12 amino acids. CDR3 sequence: CASSYYGETQYF. CDR3 DNA: TGCGCCAGCAGTTATTATGGTGAGACCCAGTACTTC.

Sample share makes this clonotype medium-sized. The chain combines TRBV29-1 with TRBJ2-1; TRBD2 might be the D (5 bases). The CDR3 contains 13 residues. Germline lookup yields CDR1 SQVTM and CDR2 ANQGSEA. V dropped 4 bases and J dropped 4 bases, with 11 bases sitting between them. CDR3 loop: CSVGRVPYNEQFF. CDR3 nucleotides: TGCAGCGTTGGGCGGGTACCGTACAATGAGCAGTTCTTC.

By frequency in the sample, this clonotype is medium-sized. The chain has TRBV24-1 and TRBJ1-5, with 8 bases lining up with TRBD1. In germline, CDR1 is KGHDR, CDR2 SFDVKD. Trimming cost V 5 bases and J 5 bases; bases outside gene matches: 4. This CDR3 is 14 amino acids long. In DNA, the CDR3 is TGTGCCACCAGTGGAAACAGGGGGGATCAGCCCCAGCATTTT. It translates to CATSGNRGDQPQHF.

This clonotype counts as medium-sized. The chain links TRBV20-1 to TRBJ2-4; D perhaps matches TRBD2 (5 bases). The CDR3 length is 12 residues. V lost 1 base, J lost 8 bases, and 9 bases lay in between. Germline-derived CDR1 and CDR2 are DFQATT and SNEGSKA (reference sequence). As DNA, the CDR3 is TGCAGTGCTAGAGCCCCCGGGGACATTCAGTACTTC. Residues: CSARAPGDIQYF.

This clonotype was seen ten or more times. V is TRBV5-4 and J is TRBJ1-4; D is unresolved. The germline CDR1 and CDR2 sequences are SGHNT and YYREEE (reference sequence). The CDR3 has 14 amino acids. Trimming removed 2 bases at V and 2 bases at J, with 7 bases between. CDR3 loop: CASSFQNTNEKLFF. The CDR3 DNA reads as TGTGCCAGCAGCTTCCAGAATACTAATGAAAAACTGTTTTTT.